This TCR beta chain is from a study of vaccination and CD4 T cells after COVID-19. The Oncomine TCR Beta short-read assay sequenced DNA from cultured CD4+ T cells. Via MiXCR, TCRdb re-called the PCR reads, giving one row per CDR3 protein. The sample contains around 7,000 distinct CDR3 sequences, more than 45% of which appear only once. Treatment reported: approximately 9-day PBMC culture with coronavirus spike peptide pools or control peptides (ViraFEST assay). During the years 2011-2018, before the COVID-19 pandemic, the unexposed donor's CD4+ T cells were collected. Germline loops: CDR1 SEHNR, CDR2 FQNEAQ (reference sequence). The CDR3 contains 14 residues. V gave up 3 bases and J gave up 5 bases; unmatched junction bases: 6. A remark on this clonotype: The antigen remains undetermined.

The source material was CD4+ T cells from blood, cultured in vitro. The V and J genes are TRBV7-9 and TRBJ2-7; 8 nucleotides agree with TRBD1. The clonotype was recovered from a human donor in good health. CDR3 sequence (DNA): TGTGCCAGCAGCTTTCAGGGGGCGGCGAACGAGCAGTACTTC. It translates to CASSFQGAANEQYF. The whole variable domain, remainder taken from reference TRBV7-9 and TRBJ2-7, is DTGVSQNPRHKITKRGQNVTFRCDPISEHNRLYWYRQTLGQGPEFLTYFQNEAQLEKSRLLSDRFSAERPKGSFSTLEIQRTEQGDSAMYLCASSFQGAANEQYFGPGTRLTVT.